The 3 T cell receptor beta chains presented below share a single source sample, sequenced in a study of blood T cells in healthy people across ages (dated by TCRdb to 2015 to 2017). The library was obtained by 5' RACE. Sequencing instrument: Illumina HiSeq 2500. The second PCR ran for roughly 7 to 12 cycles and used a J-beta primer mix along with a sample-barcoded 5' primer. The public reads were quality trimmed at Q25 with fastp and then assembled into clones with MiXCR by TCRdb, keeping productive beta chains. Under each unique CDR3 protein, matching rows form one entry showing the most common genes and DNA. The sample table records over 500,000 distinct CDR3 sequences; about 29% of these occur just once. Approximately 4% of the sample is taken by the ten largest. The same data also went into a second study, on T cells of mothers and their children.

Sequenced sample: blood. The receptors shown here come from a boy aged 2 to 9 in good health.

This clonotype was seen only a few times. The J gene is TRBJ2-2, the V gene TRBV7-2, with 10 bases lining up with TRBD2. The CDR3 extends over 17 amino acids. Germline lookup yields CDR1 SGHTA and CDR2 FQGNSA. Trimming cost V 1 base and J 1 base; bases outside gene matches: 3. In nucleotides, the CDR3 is TGTGCCAGCAGCTTAGACCCTAGCGGGAGGAACACCGGGGAGCTGTTTTTT. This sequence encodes CASSLDPSGRNTGELFF.

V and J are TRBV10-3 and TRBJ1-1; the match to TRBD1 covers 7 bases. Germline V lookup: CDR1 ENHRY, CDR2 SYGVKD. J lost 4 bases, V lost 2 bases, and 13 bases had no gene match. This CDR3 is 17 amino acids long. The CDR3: CAISEQVKTGIGTEAFF. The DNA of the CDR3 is TGTGCCATCAGTGAGCAAGTTAAGACAGGGATCGGCACTGAAGCTTTCTTT.

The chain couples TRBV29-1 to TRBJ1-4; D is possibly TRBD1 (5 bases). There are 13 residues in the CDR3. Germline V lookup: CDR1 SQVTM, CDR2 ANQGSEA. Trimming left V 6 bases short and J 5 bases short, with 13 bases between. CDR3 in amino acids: CSVAGFKNEKLFF. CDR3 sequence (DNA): TGCAGCGTGGCAGGGTTCAAGAATGAAAAACTGTTTTTT.